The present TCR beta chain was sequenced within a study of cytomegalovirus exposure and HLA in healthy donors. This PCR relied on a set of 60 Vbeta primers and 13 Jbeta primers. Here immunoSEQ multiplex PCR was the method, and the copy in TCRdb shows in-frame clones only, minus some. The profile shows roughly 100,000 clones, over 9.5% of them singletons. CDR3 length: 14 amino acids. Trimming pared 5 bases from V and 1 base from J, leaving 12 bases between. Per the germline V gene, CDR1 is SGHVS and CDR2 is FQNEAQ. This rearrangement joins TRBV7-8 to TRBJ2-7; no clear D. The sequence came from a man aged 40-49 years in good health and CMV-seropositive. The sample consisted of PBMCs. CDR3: CASSPSSSSYEQYF. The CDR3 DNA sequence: TGTGCCAGCAGCCCGAGCTCGAGTTCCTACGAGCAGTACTTC.